These T cell receptor beta chains were read from a single sample in a study of shared clonotypes between healthy human individuals. Produced via immunoSEQ multiplex PCR; TCRdb's table is partial and in-frame only. Counted here are about 380,000 clones, about 96% occurring once; the ten biggest clones make up approximately 0.32%. The source material was memory CD8+ T cells sorted from blood. These receptors came from a man between 25 and 39 years old in good health. Each CDR3 is given with its conserved first and last residue. Each record gives: clone size, D gene, J gene, V gene, CDR3 protein, CDR3 DNA. The D gene is left open where the match is weak. The size field is filled for only some rows; it gives once, few, many or a size class.

abundance: .; d_gene: TRBD1; j_gene: TRBJ1-5; v_gene: TRBV6-5; CDR3aa: CASRGQGGQPQHF; CDR3nt: TGTGCCAGCAGGGGGCAGGGGGGTCAGCCCCAGCATTTT
abundance: .; d_gene: .; j_gene: TRBJ1-2; v_gene: TRBV19; CDR3aa: CASSIGHNYGYTF; CDR3nt: TGTGCCAGTAGTATAGGGCATAACTATGGCTACACCTTC
abundance: once; d_gene: TRBD1; j_gene: TRBJ2-7; v_gene: TRBV11-2; CDR3aa: CASSWTGNYEQYF; CDR3nt: TGTGCCAGCAGCTGGACAGGGAACTACGAGCAGTACTTC
abundance: .; d_gene: .; j_gene: TRBJ2-5; v_gene: TRBV6-6; CDR3aa: CASSYSASTQETQYF; CDR3nt: TGTGCCAGCAGTTACTCGGCTAGTACCCAAGAGACCCAGTACTTC
abundance: .; d_gene: TRBD1; j_gene: TRBJ1-2; v_gene: TRBV6-5; CDR3aa: CASTGGQGADGYTF; CDR3nt: TGTGCCAGCACTGGCGGCCAGGGGGCGGATGGCTACACCTTC
abundance: .; d_gene: .; j_gene: TRBJ2-3; v_gene: TRBV9; CDR3aa: CASSVQEPTDTQYF; CDR3nt: TGTGCCAGCAGCGTACAGGAGCCCACAGATACGCAGTATTTT
abundance: .; d_gene: TRBD2; j_gene: TRBJ2-7; v_gene: TRBV28; CDR3aa: CASSLSSGRYEQYF; CDR3nt: TGTGCCAGCAGTTTGAGTAGCGGGAGGTACGAGCAGTACTTC
abundance: .; d_gene: TRBD1; j_gene: TRBJ2-5; v_gene: TRBV7-8; CDR3aa: CASSLVDRGGETQYF; CDR3nt: TGTGCCAGCAGCTTAGTAGACAGGGGTGGAGAGACCCAGTACTTC
abundance: .; d_gene: TRBD2; j_gene: TRBJ2-1; v_gene: TRBV27; CDR3aa: CASSLSTGLANNEQFF; CDR3nt: TGTGCCAGCAGTTTATCGACGGGACTAGCAAACAATGAGCAGTTCTTC
abundance: .; d_gene: TRBD1; j_gene: TRBJ1-3; v_gene: TRBV7-2; CDR3aa: CASSWTGPGNTIYF; CDR3nt: TGTGCCAGCAGCTGGACAGGGCCTGGAAACACCATATATTTT
abundance: .; d_gene: TRBD1; j_gene: TRBJ1-2; v_gene: TRBV6-5; CDR3aa: CASSARDRLNYGYTF; CDR3nt: TGTGCCAGCAGCGCCCGGGACAGGCTTAACTATGGCTACACCTTC
abundance: once; d_gene: .; j_gene: TRBJ2-7; v_gene: TRBV14; CDR3aa: CASSPHPGATATYEQYF; CDR3nt: TGTGCCAGCAGCCCCCACCCCGGGGCGACAGCAACCTACGAGCAGTACTTC
abundance: once; d_gene: TRBD2; j_gene: TRBJ2-7; v_gene: TRBV7-2; CDR3aa: CASSRTSIPPEQYF; CDR3nt: TGTGCCAGCAGCCGGACTAGTATTCCCCCAGAGCAGTACTTC
abundance: .; d_gene: TRBD1; j_gene: TRBJ2-3; v_gene: TRBV4-1; CDR3aa: CASSQETGVPFYRQYF; CDR3nt: TGCGCCAGCAGCCAGGAGACAGGGGTCCCCTTCTATCGGCAGTATTTT
abundance: .; d_gene: .; j_gene: TRBJ2-3; v_gene: TRBV4-1; CDR3aa: CASSQDPTLAISTDTQYF; CDR3nt: TGCGCCAGCAGCCAAGATCCGACACTAGCTATTAGCACAGATACGCAGTATTTT
abundance: .; d_gene: TRBD1; j_gene: TRBJ1-1; v_gene: TRBV5-6; CDR3aa: CASSLPGQMNTEAFF; CDR3nt: TGTGCCAGCAGCTTACCGGGACAGATGAACACTGAAGCTTTCTTT
abundance: .; d_gene: .; j_gene: TRBJ1-5; v_gene: TRBV27; CDR3aa: CASSPNQPQHF; CDR3nt: TGTGCCAGCAGCCCGAATCAGCCCCAGCATTTT
abundance: .; d_gene: .; j_gene: TRBJ2-7; v_gene: TRBV30; CDR3aa: CAWGRGQNEQYF; CDR3nt: TGTGCCTGGGGACGGGGGCAGAACGAGCAGTACTTC
abundance: .; d_gene: TRBD1; j_gene: TRBJ2-7; v_gene: TRBV4-1; CDR3aa: CASSPEDRSSYEQYF; CDR3nt: TGCGCCAGCAGCCCCGAGGACAGGAGCTCCTACGAGCAGTACTTC
abundance: .; d_gene: .; j_gene: TRBJ2-7; v_gene: TRBV5-4; CDR3aa: CASSLITGTGEQYF; CDR3nt: TGTGCCAGCAGCTTGATTACAGGCACGGGCGAGCAGTACTTC
abundance: .; d_gene: .; j_gene: TRBJ2-6; v_gene: TRBV5-1; CDR3aa: CASSLERAGANVLTF; CDR3nt: TGCGCCAGCAGCTTGGAAAGGGCCGGGGCCAACGTCCTGACTTTC
abundance: .; d_gene: .; j_gene: TRBJ1-2; v_gene: TRBV28; CDR3aa: CASSLQGIGGNYGYTF; CDR3nt: TGTGCCAGCAGTCTCCAGGGGATTGGGGGTAACTATGGCTACACCTTC
abundance: .; d_gene: .; j_gene: TRBJ2-4; v_gene: TRBV10-3; CDR3aa: CAISESTNKNIQYF; CDR3nt: TGTGCCATCAGTGAGTCGACTAACAAAAACATTCAGTACTTC
abundance: .; d_gene: .; j_gene: TRBJ2-1; v_gene: TRBV11-2; CDR3aa: CASSLDLPLFF; CDR3nt: TGTGCCAGCAGCTTAGATCTCCCCCTGTTCTTC
abundance: .; d_gene: TRBD2; j_gene: TRBJ2-7; v_gene: TRBV28; CDR3aa: CASRVTSGISYEQYF; CDR3nt: TGTGCCAGCAGAGTGACTAGCGGTATTTCCTACGAGCAGTACTTC
abundance: .; d_gene: .; j_gene: TRBJ1-5; v_gene: TRBV6-5; CDR3aa: CASSTRGFQPQHF; CDR3nt: TGTGCCAGCAGTACACGAGGGTTTCAGCCCCAGCATTTT